These 30 T cell receptor beta chains came from one sample sequenced in a study of cytomegalovirus exposure and HLA in healthy donors. Amplification used 60 Vbeta primers and 13 Jbeta primers. Clones were sequenced by immunoSEQ multiplex PCR, and TCRdb holds only the in-frame ones, with some missing. Of about 86,000 clones listed, over 75% were seen once; the top ten hold 5.5% to 7.5%. The sample was PBMCs. Source of these receptors: a female donor in good health and CMV-seronegative.

This chain uses TRBV7-2 with TRBJ2-1; 9 nucleotides align to TRBD2. This CDR3 comprises 14 residues. The V gene end was trimmed by 5 bases and the J gene end by 6 bases; junction bases not matched to a gene: 5. Germline V CDR1 and CDR2: SGHTA, FQGNSA. The CDR3 region has the DNA TGTGCCAGCAGCCTGGGACTAGCCCCCAATGAGCAGTTCTTC. The encoded protein is CASSLGLAPNEQFF.

This chain links TRBV29-1 with TRBJ2-1, with D possibly matching TRBD1 (5 bases). The CDR3 is made up of 13 amino acids. CDR1 and CDR2 (germline): SQVTM, ANQGSEA. Trimming left V 7 bases short and J 5 bases short, with 15 bases between. The CDR3 spells CSGHWGLDNEQFF. The CDR3, as DNA: TGCAGCGGTCATTGGGGCTTGGACAATGAGCAGTTCTTC.

The rearrangement uses TRBV25-1 and TRBJ2-2; 10 nucleotides agree with TRBD1. Germline V gene lookup returns CDR1 MGHDK and CDR2 SYGVNS. The J segment lost 5 bases and the V segment lost 2 bases, leaving 2 bases of the junction unmatched. This CDR3 is 15 amino acids long. CDR3 sequence (DNA): TGTGCCAGCAGTGAACGACAGGGGGCAACCGGGGAGCTGTTTTTT. Its translation: CASSERQGATGELFF. Variable domain in full (rest from reference TRBV25-1 and TRBJ2-2): EADIYQTPRYLVIGTGKKITLECSQTMGHDKMYWYQQDPGMELHLIHYSYGVNSTEKGDLSSESTVSRIRTEHFPLTLESARPSHTSQYLCASSERQGATGELFFGEGSRLTVL.

V usage is TRBV6-5 and J usage is TRBJ2-7; TRBD1 agrees at 8 bases. Per germline, CDR1 MNHEY and CDR2 SVGAGI. The CDR3 is 16 residues long. Trimming removed 4 bases from V and 2 bases from J; junction bases left unmatched: 10. Here the CDR3 DNA reads TGTGCCAGCAGTTCATTCAGGGGGCGCGGAACCTACGAGCAGTACTTC. Protein sequence: CASSSFRGRGTYEQYF.

The V gene is TRBV7-8, the J gene TRBJ1-2; weak D call: TRBD1 (6 bases). CDR3 length: 14 residues. The germline V gene encodes CDR1 SGHVS and CDR2 FQNEAQ. V shed 4 bases and J shed 0 bases, with 9 bases lying between them. CDR3: CASSSGGPNYGYTF. DNA of the CDR3: TGTGCCAGCAGCTCCGGGGGGCCTAACTATGGCTACACCTTC.

CDR3 nucleotides: TGCAGCGGTAGAGGGACCCAGTACTTC. Translation gives CSGRGTQYF. This chain uses TRBV29-1 with TRBJ2-5, with D hard to call. Germline V CDR1 and CDR2: SQVTM, ANQGSEA. Trimming shortened V by 7 bases and J by 7 bases, and 7 bases separated the two germline ends. The CDR3 is made up of 9 amino acids.

This clone was counted once. The chain joins TRBV6-5 to TRBJ1-1; no clear D gene. The germline V gene has CDR1 MNHEY and CDR2 SVGAGI. V was cut by 4 bases and J by 3 bases, with 12 bases left in between. The CDR3 totals 14 residues. CDR3 sequence (DNA): TGTGCCAGCAGTTTCGCCCAGGCTTACACTGAAGCTTTCTTT. Translation: CASSFAQAYTEAFF.

This clone was detected a few times. V gene TRBV9 combines with J gene TRBJ2-1; 13 nucleotides align to TRBD2. The CDR3 runs to 16 residues. Unmatched junction bases numbered 7, after V lost 3 bases and J lost 7 bases. The germline gives CDR1 SGDLS, CDR2 YYNGEE. Here the CDR3 reads CASSGLAGGDQNEQFF. The CDR3 nucleotides are TGTGCCAGCAGCGGACTAGCGGGGGGTGATCAGAATGAGCAGTTCTTC.

The chain couples TRBV2 to TRBJ2-1, with D maybe TRBD1 (6 bases). Germline V lookup: CDR1 SNHLY, CDR2 FYNNEI. The V end was cut by 6 bases, the J end by 6 bases, with 18 bases between. The CDR3 spans 15 residues. CDR3 sequence (DNA): TGTGCCAGCAGGGGGAACAGGGTGACTACCAATGAGCAGTTCTTC. Protein: CASRGNRVTTNEQFF.

V and J are TRBV19 and TRBJ2-7, with D possibly being TRBD1 (6 bases). V gave up 5 bases and J gave up 5 bases, with 19 bases separating them. The V gene's germline CDR1 is LNHDA and CDR2 SQIVND (reference sequence). This CDR3 region has 15 residues. The CDR3 nucleotides are TGTGCCAGTAGTCTCCAGGCCAGGGGCGCAAACGAGCAGTACTTC. Translating gives CASSLQARGANEQYF.

The chain has TRBV5-1 and TRBJ1-2, with a possible D match to TRBD1 (5 bases). CDR1 is SGHRS and CDR2 is YFSETQ in the germline V gene. The V end lost 4 bases, the J end lost 0 bases, and 13 bases lay between the germline ends. The CDR3 runs 15 residues. CDR3 region: CASSRWGEANYGYTF. The CDR3 DNA reads TGCGCCAGCAGCCGCTGGGGGGAAGCTAACTATGGCTACACCTTC.

This chain connects TRBV6-1 to TRBJ2-2; D is possibly TRBD2 (5 bases). Trimming removed 6 bases from V and 7 bases from J, with 9 bases in between. CDR3 length equals 12 residues. Germline-derived CDR1 and CDR2 are MNHNS and SASEGT. The CDR3: CASRRGIGELFF. In DNA, the CDR3 is TGTGCCAGCAGGAGAGGGATCGGGGAGCTGTTTTTT.

In this sample, this clone turned up once. The CDR3 sequence is CASSPGPGGRMGTEAFF. CDR3 bases: TGTGCCAGCAGCCCTGGTCCGGGGGGACGGATGGGGACTGAAGCTTTCTTT. The chain employs TRBV7-3 and TRBJ1-1; weak D call: TRBD1 (5 bases). V was cut by 5 bases and J by 5 bases, with 24 bases left in between. CDR1 is SGHTA, CDR2 FQGTGA, per germline. The CDR3 sequence is 17 residues long.

The chain uses TRBV5-1 and TRBJ1-5; D is ambiguous. Germline V gene data show CDR1 as SGHRS and CDR2 as YFSETQ. This CDR3 has 15 amino acids. Trimming took off 2 bases at V and 2 bases at J, with 11 bases between the two ends. The CDR3 reads CASSLAGVGNQPQHF. The DNA of the CDR3 is TGCGCCAGCAGCTTAGCGGGAGTTGGCAATCAGCCCCAGCATTTT.

The chain uses TRBV18 and TRBJ2-5, with D perhaps matching TRBD1 (5 bases). The V and J ends lost 2 bases and 3 bases respectively, with 10 bases between them. The CDR3 covers 14 residues. Germline V gene sequence: CDR1 KGHSH, CDR2 LQKENI. The CDR3: CASSPVGPKETQYF. The DNA of the CDR3 is TGTGCCAGCTCACCAGTGGGGCCTAAAGAGACCCAGTACTTC.

The CDR3 bases are TGTGCCAGCAGCCAAGATCTTACGGGGGGCAATCAGCCCCAGCATTTT. Encoded protein: CASSQDLTGGNQPQHF. This chain connects TRBV4-2 to TRBJ1-5; a possible D gene is TRBD1 (5 bases). CDR3 length: 16 amino acids. CDR1 LGHNA and CDR2 YNFKEQ come from the germline V gene. V lost 0 bases and J lost 2, with 11 bases in between.

In its sample, this clone was seen a few times. The chain has TRBV19 and TRBJ2-7; 11 bases agree with TRBD1. The CDR3 covers 15 residues. Germline CDR1 LNHDA, CDR2 SQIVND (reference sequence). V lost 7 bases and J lost 3; bases outside the gene matches: 8. CDR3 nucleotides: TGTGCCAGTACCCTGAGAGGGACAGGGGGCTACGAGCAGTACTTC. Protein: CASTLRGTGGYEQYF.

The V call is TRBV6-5, the J call TRBJ2-1; weak D call: TRBD2 (5 bases). This CDR3 comprises 14 residues. Trimming removed 2 bases from V and 7 bases from J, with 12 bases in between. Germline CDR1 and CDR2: MNHEY and SVGAGI. DNA of the CDR3: TGTGCCAGCAGTTACCGGGGATCTAAAAATGAGCAGTTCTTC. This gives the protein CASSYRGSKNEQFF.

The V call is TRBV5-5, the J call TRBJ2-7; a possible D gene is TRBD1 (5 bases). The V gene's germline CDR1 is SGHKS and CDR2 YYEKEE (reference sequence). The CDR3 spans 13 residues. The V gene lost 4 bases and the J gene lost 2 bases, with 10 bases spanning the gap. The CDR3 spells CASSKDSAYEQYF. DNA for the CDR3: TGTGCCAGCAGCAAAGACAGCGCCTACGAGCAGTACTTC.

The chain has TRBV5-6 and TRBJ2-5, with 7 bases identical to TRBD1. V gave up 5 bases and J gave up 2 bases; unmatched junction bases: 9. CDR1 is SGHDT and CDR2 is YYEEEE in the germline V gene. CDR3 size: 15 residues. CDR3: CASRGDSQEQETQYF. CDR3 bases: TGTGCCAGCAGAGGGGACAGCCAGGAACAAGAGACCCAGTACTTC.

J is TRBJ1-2 and V is TRBV5-8, with 8 bases matching TRBD1. The junction had 16 bases not matched to a gene; V was cut back by 4 bases and J by 5 bases. The germline V gene has CDR1 SGHTS and CDR2 YDEGEE. This CDR3 region has 17 residues. The CDR3 is CASSLGTRDRKSYGYTF. CDR3 DNA sequence: TGTGCCAGCAGCCTCGGTACTCGGGACAGGAAGTCATATGGCTACACCTTC. The full variable domain, in which reference TRBV5-8 and TRBJ1-2 provide the parts outside the CDR3, is EAGVTQSPTHLIKTRGQQATLRCSPISGHTSVYWYQQALGLGLQFLLWYDEGEERNRGNFPPRFSGRQFPNYSSELNVNALELEDSALYLCASSLGTRDRKSYGYTFGSGTRLTVV.

The chain carries TRBV6-5 and TRBJ1-2, with 9 bases that match TRBD1. This CDR3 comprises 13 residues. With V trimmed by 6 bases and J by 2 bases, 1 base remained unmatched. The V gene's germline CDR1 is MNHEY and CDR2 SVGAGI. As DNA, the CDR3 is TGTGCCAGCAGCGGACAGGGGAACTATGGCTACACCTTC. It is translated as CASSGQGNYGYTF.

The chain links TRBV2 to TRBJ2-1; weak D call: TRBD1 (6 bases). V gave up 2 bases and J gave up 8 bases, with 13 bases separating them. This CDR3 is 14 amino acids long. Germline CDR1 reads SNHLY; CDR2 reads FYNNEI. The CDR3 region is CASSERQGIDEQFF. The CDR3 nucleotides are TGTGCCAGCAGTGAACGGCAGGGGATCGATGAGCAGTTCTTC.

This clone was counted a single time. V and J are TRBV18 and TRBJ2-5, with D hard to call. CDR1 and CDR2 (germline): KGHSH, LQKENI. Trimming took 3 bases from V and 1 from J, leaving 3 bases between them. This CDR3 is 12 amino acids long. This CDR3 reads CASSPSQETQYF. The CDR3 coding sequence is TGTGCCAGCTCACCCTCCCAAGAGACCCAGTACTTC.

The rearrangement links TRBV2 to TRBJ1-4; D might be TRBD1 (6 bases). The CDR3 is made up of 15 amino acids. CDR1 SNHLY and CDR2 FYNNEI come from the germline V gene. V lost 6 bases and J 7 bases, leaving 18 bases between the germline ends. CDR3: CASRTIQGVGEKLFF. CDR3 DNA: TGTGCCAGCAGAACCATACAGGGAGTTGGTGAAAAACTGTTTTTT. Full variable domain (missing parts from reference TRBV2 and TRBJ1-4): EPEVTQTPSHQVTQMGQEVILRCVPISNHLYFYWYRQILGQKVEFLVSFYNNEISEKSEIFDDQFSVERPDGSNFTLKIRSTKLEDSAMYFCASRTIQGVGEKLFFGSGTQLSVL.

The chain carries TRBV6-1 and TRBJ2-3; 7 bases align to TRBD2. Trimming took 4 bases from V and 2 from J; bases not matched to a gene: 9. The germline V gene has CDR1 MNHNS and CDR2 SASEGT. This CDR3 is 16 amino acids long. This CDR3 is CASSGTWGGYTDTQYF. The CDR3, as DNA: TGTGCCAGCAGTGGGACTTGGGGGGGGTACACAGATACGCAGTATTTT.

V usage is TRBV15 and J usage is TRBJ2-3; 8 nucleotides agree with TRBD1. Trimming cost V 9 bases and J 4 bases; bases outside gene matches: 6. Germline assignment: CDR1 LNHNV and CDR2 YYDKDF (reference sequence). CDR3 size: 13 residues. The CDR3: CATGDRRADTQYF. In DNA, the CDR3 is TGTGCCACTGGGGACAGGAGGGCAGATACGCAGTATTTT.

The genes are TRBV5-6 and TRBJ1-6, with D perhaps TRBD1 (6 bases). CDR3 size: 15 residues. V was shortened by 4 bases and J by 9 bases, with 17 bases between the two germline ends. Germline CDR1 and CDR2: SGHDT and YYEEEE. CDR3 bases: TGTGCCAGCAGCCCGAACACAGGGTTCGGTTCACCCCTCCACTTT. Its protein is CASSPNTGFGSPLHF.

The chain couples TRBV27 to TRBJ2-3; 10 positions agree with TRBD1. Trimming cost V 3 bases and J 3 bases; bases outside gene matches: 9. This CDR3 has 17 amino acids. CDR1 and CDR2 (germline): MNHEY, SMNVEV (reference sequence). For the CDR3, the DNA is TGTGCCAGCAGTTTGATAGGACAGGGGGTAAGGACAGATACGCAGTATTTT. Protein product: CASSLIGQGVRTDTQYF.

This chain links TRBV11-2 with TRBJ2-3, with 8 bases that match TRBD2. V was clipped by 2 bases and J by 1 base; unmatched bases: 2. Per germline, CDR1 SGHAT and CDR2 FQNNGV. The CDR3 length is 15 residues. In DNA form, the CDR3 reads TGTGCCAGCAGCTTAAGAGCGGGAGGCACAGATACGCAGTATTTT. Encoded protein: CASSLRAGGTDTQYF. Using reference TRBV11-2 and TRBJ2-3 for the parts outside the CDR3, the full variable domain is EAGVAQSPRYKIIEKRQSVAFWCNPISGHATLYWYQQILGQGPKLLIQFQNNGVVDDSQLPKDRFSAERLKGVDSTLKIQPAKLEDSAVYLCASSLRAGGTDTQYFGPGTRLTVL.